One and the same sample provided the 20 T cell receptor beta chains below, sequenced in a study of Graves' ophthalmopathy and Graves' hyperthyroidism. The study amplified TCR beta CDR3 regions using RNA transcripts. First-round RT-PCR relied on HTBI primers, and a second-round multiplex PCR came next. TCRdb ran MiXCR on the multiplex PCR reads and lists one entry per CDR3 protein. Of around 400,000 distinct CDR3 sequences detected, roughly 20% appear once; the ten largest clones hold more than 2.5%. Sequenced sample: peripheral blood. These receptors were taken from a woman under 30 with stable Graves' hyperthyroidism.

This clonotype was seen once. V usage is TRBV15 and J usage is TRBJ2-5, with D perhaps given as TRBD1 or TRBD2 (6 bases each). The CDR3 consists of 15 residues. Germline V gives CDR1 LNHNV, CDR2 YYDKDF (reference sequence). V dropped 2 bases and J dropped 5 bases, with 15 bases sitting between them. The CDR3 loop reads CATSRPLGGRETQYF. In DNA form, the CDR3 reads TGTGCCACCAGCAGACCCCTTGGGGGGCGGGAGACCCAGTACTTC.

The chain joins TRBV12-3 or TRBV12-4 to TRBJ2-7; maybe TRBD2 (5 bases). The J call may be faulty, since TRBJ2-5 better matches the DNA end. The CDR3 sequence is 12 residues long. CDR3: CATSTGWETQYF. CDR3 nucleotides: TGTGCCACGAGCACGGGATGGGAGACCCAGTACTTC.

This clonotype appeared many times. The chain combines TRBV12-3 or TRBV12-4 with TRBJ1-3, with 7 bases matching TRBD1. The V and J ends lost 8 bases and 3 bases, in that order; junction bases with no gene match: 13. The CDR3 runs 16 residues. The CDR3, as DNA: TGTGCCAGCTCCTTCGAGCCAGGGGGAGGTGGAAACACCATATATTTT. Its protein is CASSFEPGGGGNTIYF.

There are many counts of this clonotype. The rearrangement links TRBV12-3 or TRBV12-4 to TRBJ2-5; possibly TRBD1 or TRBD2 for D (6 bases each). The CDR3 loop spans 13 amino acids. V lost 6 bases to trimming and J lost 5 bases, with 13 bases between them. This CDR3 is CASRGGRWETQYF. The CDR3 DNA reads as TGTGCCAGCAGGGGGGGCCGATGGGAGACCCAGTACTTC.

Here the CDR3 reads CAIRQADSGNTIYF. CDR3 DNA sequence: TGTGCCATCCGACAGGCGGACTCTGGAAACACCATATATTTT. The rearrangement links TRBV10-3 to TRBJ1-3; D possibly corresponds to TRBD1 (6 bases). Germline CDR1 is ENHRY and CDR2 is SYGVKD. The CDR3 contains 14 residues. Trimming left V 8 bases short and J 0 bases short, with 11 bases between.

CDR3 sequence reads: CASSSGSGRSYEQYF. CDR3 coding DNA: TGTGCCAGCTCATCAGGTAGCGGGAGATCCTACGAGCAGTACTTC. This chain links TRBV18 with TRBJ2-7; 9 bases line up with TRBD2. Trimming cost V 5 bases and J 1 base; bases outside gene matches: 6. The length of the CDR3 is 15 residues. Germline V gene lookup returns CDR1 KGHSH and CDR2 LQKENI.

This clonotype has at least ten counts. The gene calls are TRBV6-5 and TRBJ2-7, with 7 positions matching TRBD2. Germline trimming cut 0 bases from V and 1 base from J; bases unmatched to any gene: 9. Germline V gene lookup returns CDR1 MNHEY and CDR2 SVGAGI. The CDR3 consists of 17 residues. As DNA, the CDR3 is TGTGCCAGCAGTTACTCGAATTTCCCTAGCGGTTCCTACGAGCAGTACTTC. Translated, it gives CASSYSNFPSGSYEQYF.

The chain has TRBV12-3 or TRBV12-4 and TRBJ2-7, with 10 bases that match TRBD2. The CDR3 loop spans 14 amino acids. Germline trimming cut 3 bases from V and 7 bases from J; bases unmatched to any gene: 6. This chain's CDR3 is CASSLSGGAKEQYF. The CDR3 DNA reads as TGTGCCAGCAGTTTGAGCGGGGGGGCAAAAGAGCAGTACTTC.

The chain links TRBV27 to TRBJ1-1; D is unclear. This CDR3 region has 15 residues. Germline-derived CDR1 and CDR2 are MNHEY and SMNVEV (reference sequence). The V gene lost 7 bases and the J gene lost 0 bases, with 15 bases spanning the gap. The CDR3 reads CASTIPTKMNTEAFF. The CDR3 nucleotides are TGTGCCAGCACCATCCCGACAAAGATGAACACTGAAGCTTTCTTT.

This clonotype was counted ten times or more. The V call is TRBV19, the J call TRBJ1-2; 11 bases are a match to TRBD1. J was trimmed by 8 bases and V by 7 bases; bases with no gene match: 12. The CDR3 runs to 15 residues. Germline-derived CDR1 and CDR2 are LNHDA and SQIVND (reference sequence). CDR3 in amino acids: CASNPGQGAPRGYTF. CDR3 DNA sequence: TGTGCCAGTAACCCAGGACAGGGGGCGCCGAGAGGCTACACCTTC.

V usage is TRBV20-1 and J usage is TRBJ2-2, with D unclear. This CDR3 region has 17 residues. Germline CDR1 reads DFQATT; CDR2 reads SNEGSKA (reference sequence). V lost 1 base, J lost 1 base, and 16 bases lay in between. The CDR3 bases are TGCAGTGCTAGAGGAGTCCCTCGGACGGGGAACACCGGGGAGCTGTTTTTT. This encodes CSARGVPRTGNTGELFF.

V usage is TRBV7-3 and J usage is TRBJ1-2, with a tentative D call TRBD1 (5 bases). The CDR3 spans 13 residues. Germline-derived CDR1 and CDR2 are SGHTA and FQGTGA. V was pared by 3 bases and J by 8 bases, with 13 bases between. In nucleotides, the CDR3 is TGTGCCAGCAGCTTGGGGGTTTCGGGCGGCTACACCTTC. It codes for CASSLGVSGGYTF.

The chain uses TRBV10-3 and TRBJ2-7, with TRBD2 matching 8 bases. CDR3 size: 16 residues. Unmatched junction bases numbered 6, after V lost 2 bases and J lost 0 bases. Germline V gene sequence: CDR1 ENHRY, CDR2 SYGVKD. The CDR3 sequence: CAISERGGTSSYEQYF. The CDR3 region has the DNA TGTGCCATCAGTGAGAGAGGGGGGACTAGCTCCTACGAGCAGTACTTC.

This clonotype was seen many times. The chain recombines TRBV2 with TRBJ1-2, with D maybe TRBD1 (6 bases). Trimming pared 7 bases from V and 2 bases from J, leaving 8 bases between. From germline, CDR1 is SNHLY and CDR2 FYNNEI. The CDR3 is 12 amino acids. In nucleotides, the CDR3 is TGTGCCAGCATCGGGACAAACTATGGCTACACCTTC. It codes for CASIGTNYGYTF.

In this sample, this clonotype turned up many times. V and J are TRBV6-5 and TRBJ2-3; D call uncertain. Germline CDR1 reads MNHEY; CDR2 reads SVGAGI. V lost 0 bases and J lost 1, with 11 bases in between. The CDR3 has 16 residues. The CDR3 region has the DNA TGTGCCAGCAGTTACTCGAGACCCGATCGCACAGATACGCAGTATTTT. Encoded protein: CASSYSRPDRTDTQYF.

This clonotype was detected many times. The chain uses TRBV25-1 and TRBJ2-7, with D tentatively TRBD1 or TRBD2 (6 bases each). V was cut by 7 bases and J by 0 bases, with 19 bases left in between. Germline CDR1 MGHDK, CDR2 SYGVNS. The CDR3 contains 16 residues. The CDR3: CASTPRGADSSYEQYF. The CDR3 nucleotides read TGTGCCAGCACCCCAAGGGGGGCGGATAGCTCCTACGAGCAGTACTTC.

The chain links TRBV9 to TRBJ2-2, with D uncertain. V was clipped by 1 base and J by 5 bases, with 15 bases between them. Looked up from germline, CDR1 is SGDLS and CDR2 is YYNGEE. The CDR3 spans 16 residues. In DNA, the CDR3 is TGTGCCAGCAGCGTACAGTTCGGCAAACCTACCGGGGAGCTGTTTTTT. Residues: CASSVQFGKPTGELFF.

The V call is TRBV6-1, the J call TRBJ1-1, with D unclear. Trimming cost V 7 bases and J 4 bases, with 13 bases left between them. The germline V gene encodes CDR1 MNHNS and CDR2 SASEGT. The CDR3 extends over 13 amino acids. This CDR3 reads CASTNGEVTEAFF. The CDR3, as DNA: TGTGCCAGCACCAACGGGGAGGTCACTGAAGCTTTCTTT.

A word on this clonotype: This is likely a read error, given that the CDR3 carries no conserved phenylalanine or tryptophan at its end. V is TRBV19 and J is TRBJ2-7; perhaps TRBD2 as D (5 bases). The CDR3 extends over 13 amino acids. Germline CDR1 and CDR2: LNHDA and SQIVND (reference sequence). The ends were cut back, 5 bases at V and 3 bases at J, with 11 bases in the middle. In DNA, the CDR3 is TGTGCCAGTAGTCCCACCGGACTCTACGAGCAGTACTCC. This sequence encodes CASSPTGLYEQYS.

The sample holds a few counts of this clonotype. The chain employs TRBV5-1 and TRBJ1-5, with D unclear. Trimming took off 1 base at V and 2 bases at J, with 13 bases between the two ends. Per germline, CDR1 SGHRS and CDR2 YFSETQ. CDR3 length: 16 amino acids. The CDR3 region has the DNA TGCGCCAGCAGCTTGTCCGGCTCCGGAGGCAATCAGCCCCAGCATTTT. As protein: CASSLSGSGGNQPQHF.